This T cell receptor beta chain comes out of a study of breast tumors, draining lymph nodes, adjacent tissues. Study results and caveats: Most tumor T cells seemingly derive from lymph node, then expand in tumor. Tumor repertoires ranked between lymph nodes and nontumor tissue in diversity, with V and J gene preferences. Luminal-like breast cancer showed significantly greater tumor-nontumor repertoire similarity than basal-like breast cancer did. The lymph node origin of tumor T cells was framed as consistent with a hypothesis, not demonstrated.

Trimming removed 3 bases from V and 4 bases from J, with 9 bases in between. The CDR3 loop spans 13 amino acids. Germline V gene data show CDR1 as WSHSY and CDR2 as SAAADI. TCRdb analysed the multiplex PCR reads with MiXCR anew, one entry per CDR3 protein. The data hold under 350,000 distinct CDR3 sequences, with under 35% observed a single time. Breast cancer patients provided tissue from their axillary draining lymph nodes. This clonotype showed up many times. Antigen: not known. The rearrangement joins TRBV10-2 to TRBJ1-2; D is undetermined. Sequenced material: axillary lymph node tissue. The sequence was obtained from a female donor with breast cancer. Some clones in this sample may be carry-over from other donors' samples. In nucleotides, the CDR3 is TGCGCCAGCAGTGACCTCGGACGCTATGGCTACACCTTC. It codes for CASSDLGRYGYTF.